The 14 T cell receptor beta chains below all came from one sample that was sequenced in a study of T cell responses to AZD1222 COVID-19 vaccine. Data came from immunoSEQ multiplex PCR; TCRdb stores just in-frame clones and leaves some out. Among some 120,000 clones listed, about nine tenths were seen once. The material sequenced was peripheral blood, taken on day 0 of MenACWY control vaccination. These receptors were obtained from an adult in good health.

V and J are TRBV28 and TRBJ2-3, with 8 bases matching TRBD2. The CDR3 is 20 residues long. Germline loops: CDR1 MDHEN, CDR2 SYDVKM. V trimming: 3 bases; J trimming: 0 bases; junction bases outside the gene matches: 17. As DNA, the CDR3 is TGTGCCAGCAGTTTGACTGGGTTTTCGGGACTAGGCGTCAGCACAGATACGCAGTATTTT. Translation: CASSLTGFSGLGVSTDTQYF.

This chain uses TRBV28 with TRBJ2-3, with 10 bases aligning to TRBD1. The ends lost 4 bases at V and 4 bases at J; junction bases unmatched: 8. The CDR3 runs 16 residues. Germline-derived CDR1 and CDR2 are MDHEN and SYDVKM. CDR3 amino acids: CASSSSGTGAADTQYF. CDR3 nucleotides: TGTGCCAGCAGTTCATCCGGGACAGGGGCAGCAGATACGCAGTATTTT.

The rearrangement links TRBV28 to TRBJ2-7; no definite D call. Germline CDR1 is MDHEN and CDR2 is SYDVKM. The CDR3 runs to 13 residues. V was clipped by 6 bases and J by 3 bases, with 12 bases between them. The CDR3 DNA follows: TGTGCCAGCAGAGTCCCGGAGAGCTACGAGCAGTACTTC. This codes for CASRVPESYEQYF.

The chain recombines TRBV28 with TRBJ2-2; D gene uncertain. Germline CDR1 and CDR2: MDHEN and SYDVKM. V lost 6 bases and J lost 5, with 7 bases in between. This CDR3 spans 12 amino acids. This CDR3 reads CASRLVTGELFF. The DNA for the CDR3 is TGTGCCAGCAGATTGGTTACCGGGGAGCTGTTTTTT.

The chain uses TRBV7-2 and TRBJ2-1; 9 bases are shared with TRBD2. This CDR3 comprises 16 residues. Looked up from germline, CDR1 is SGHTA and CDR2 is FQGNSA. V lost 5 bases to trimming and J lost 0 bases; unmatched junction nucleotides: 5. The CDR3 bases are TGTGCCAGCAGCCAGACACTAGCGGGCTCCTACAATGAGCAGTTCTTC. This gives the protein CASSQTLAGSYNEQFF.

V is TRBV12-3 or TRBV12-4 and J is TRBJ2-7; D is ambiguous. The CDR3 is 13 amino acids. Trimming cost V 8 bases and J 5 bases, with 16 bases left between them. In nucleotides, the CDR3 is TGTGCCAGCCAGACCTCCTCTGTACACGAGCAGTACTTC. Its translation: CASQTSSVHEQYF.

The chain has TRBV5-6 and TRBJ2-7, with unresolved D. The V gene lost 4 bases and the J gene lost 0 bases, with 11 bases spanning the gap. This CDR3 is built from 14 residues. Germline V gene lookup returns CDR1 SGHDT and CDR2 YYEEEE. The CDR3, as DNA: TGTGCCAGCAGCGTCGACCCTAGCTCCTACGAGCAGTACTTC. This sequence encodes CASSVDPSSYEQYF.

V is TRBV27 and J is TRBJ1-2; 10 positions agree with TRBD1. Germline CDR1 MNHEY, CDR2 SMNVEV (reference sequence). V dropped 4 bases and J dropped 7; count of bases not matched to a gene: 6. The CDR3 loop spans 14 amino acids. The CDR3 DNA reads as TGTGCCAGCAGTTGGGGGACAGGGGTGTTTGGCTACACCTTC. Its translation: CASSWGTGVFGYTF.

V gene TRBV30 combines with J gene TRBJ2-2; 7 nucleotides agree with TRBD2. The CDR3 is made up of 16 amino acids. J gave up 3 bases and V 0 bases, and 7 bases lay outside the gene matches. The germline CDR1 and CDR2 sequences are GTSNPN and SVGIG (reference sequence). The CDR3 nucleotides are TGTGCCTGGAGTGTTGTTCCTAGCGGACACACCGGGGAGCTGTTTTTT. Its protein product is CAWSVVPSGHTGELFF.

The chain carries TRBV28 and TRBJ2-7; 7 bases map to TRBD2. Germline V lookup: CDR1 MDHEN, CDR2 SYDVKM. The CDR3 has 13 amino acids. The V gene end was trimmed by 6 bases and the J gene end by 3 bases; junction bases not matched to a gene: 5. The chain's CDR3 is CASRLRGIYEQYF. The CDR3 nucleotides read TGTGCCAGCAGATTGCGGGGGATCTACGAGCAGTACTTC.

This clone appeared a few times. The genes are TRBV12-3 or TRBV12-4 and TRBJ2-2; D gene uncertain. This CDR3 is 13 amino acids long. The V end lost 3 bases, the J end lost 6 bases, and 8 bases lay between the germline ends. DNA of the CDR3: TGTGCCAGCAGTTTGATGGGCCCCGGGGAGCTGTTTTTT. It is translated as CASSLMGPGELFF.

The chain is built from TRBV28 and TRBJ1-2, with D tentatively TRBD1 (5 bases). Germline values: CDR1 MDHEN, CDR2 SYDVKM. Trimming shortened V by 3 bases and J by 8 bases, and 19 bases separated the two germline ends. The CDR3 is 15 residues long. CDR3 sequence (DNA): TGTGCCAGCAGTTTTCCCTTGGACGCCCGGGGCGGCTACACCTTC. Its translation: CASSFPLDARGGYTF.

The V gene is TRBV19, the J gene TRBJ2-3; 9 positions match TRBD2. This CDR3 is 15 amino acids long. J was trimmed by 4 bases and V by 7 bases; bases with no gene match: 9. Germline-derived CDR1 and CDR2 are LNHDA and SQIVND (reference sequence). The CDR3 nucleotides are TGTGCCAGTACCGTTGGCGGGAGGGCATCAGATACGCAGTATTTT. Protein sequence: CASTVGGRASDTQYF.

The chain combines TRBV7-3 with TRBJ2-3; a weak D match, TRBD2 (5 bases). V was trimmed by 4 bases and J by 1 base, leaving 12 bases between them. The CDR3 has 15 residues. The V gene's germline CDR1 is SGHTA and CDR2 FQGTGA. CDR3 nucleotide sequence: TGTGCCAGCAGCTATGGATCCGGGGGCACAGATACGCAGTATTTT. This encodes CASSYGSGGTDTQYF. Filled out from reference TRBV7-3 and TRBJ2-3, the complete variable domain reads GAGVSQTPSNKVTEKGKYVELRCDPISGHTALYWYRQSLGQGPEFLIYFQGTGAADDSGLPNDRFFAVRPEGSVSTLKIQRTERGDSAVYLCASSYGSGGTDTQYFGPGTRLTVL.